Listed below are T cell receptor beta chains from one sample, sequenced in a study of vaccination and CD4 T cells after COVID-19. These receptors' antigens are unknown. TCRdb called the PCR reads again in MiXCR, with one record for every CDR3 protein. The sample contains some 13,000 distinct CDR3 sequences, around 45% of which appear only once. What was sequenced was CD4+ T cells from blood, cultured in vitro. These receptors all stem from a human donor who had recovered from COVID-19. CDR3s include the opening cysteine and the closing phenylalanine or tryptophan. A D gene is named only where the DNA matches it firmly. Clone size appears in some rows only: once, few, many, or a class for an expanded clone.

d_gene: .
len: 13
v_gene: TRBV21-1
abundance: few
j_gene: TRBJ1-5
CDR3aa: CASSDRKGQPQHF
CDR3nt: TGTGCCAGCAGTGACAGGAAAGGGCAGCCCCAGCATTTT

d_gene: TRBD2
len: 17
v_gene: TRBV20-1
abundance: few
j_gene: TRBJ2-1
CDR3aa: CSAGGTSGGYSYNEQFF
CDR3nt: TGCAGTGCTGGGGGGACTAGCGGGGGGTACTCCTACAATGAGCAGTTCTTC

d_gene: .
len: 17
v_gene: TRBV19
abundance: once
j_gene: TRBJ1-5
CDR3aa: CASSIDGVPYSNQPQHF
CDR3nt: TGTGCCAGTAGTATAGATGGCGTACCGTATAGCAATCAGCCCCAGCATTTT

d_gene: .
len: 13
v_gene: TRBV12-3/TRBV12-4
abundance: once
j_gene: TRBJ2-3
CDR3aa: CASSVAGTDTQYF
CDR3nt: TGTGCCAGCAGTGTAGCGGGCACAGATACGCAGTATTTT

d_gene: TRBD1
len: 16
v_gene: TRBV9
abundance: once
j_gene: TRBJ2-7
CDR3aa: CASSPRQGSSSYEQYF
CDR3nt: TGTGCCAGCAGCCCCCGACAGGGATCTTCCTCCTACGAGCAGTACTTC

d_gene: .
len: 13
v_gene: TRBV12-3/TRBV12-4
abundance: .
j_gene: TRBJ1-1
CDR3aa: CASSSLGGTEAFF
CDR3nt: TGTGCCAGCAGCTCCCTTGGGGGCACTGAAGCTTTCTTT

d_gene: TRBD1
len: 16
v_gene: TRBV6-5
abundance: .
j_gene: TRBJ1-5
CDR3aa: CASSSTGMGSDQPQHF
CDR3nt: TGTGCCAGCAGTTCGACAGGGATGGGGTCGGATCAGCCCCAGCATTTT

d_gene: .
len: 16
v_gene: TRBV30
abundance: few
j_gene: TRBJ1-6
CDR3aa: CAWSTGSASIYSPLHF
CDR3nt: TGTGCCTGGAGCACAGGGTCCGCAAGTATATATTCACCCCTCCACTTT

d_gene: .
len: 14
v_gene: TRBV7-9
abundance: .
j_gene: TRBJ1-1
CDR3aa: CASSLASGSTEAFF
CDR3nt: TGTGCCAGCAGCTTAGCGTCGGGGAGCACTGAAGCTTTCTTT

d_gene: .
len: 14
v_gene: TRBV6-1
abundance: .
j_gene: TRBJ1-2
CDR3aa: CASSEAGGSYGYTF
CDR3nt: TGTGCCAGCAGTGAAGCAGGGGGGAGCTATGGCTACACCTTC

d_gene: .
len: 13
v_gene: TRBV7-9
abundance: .
j_gene: TRBJ1-5
CDR3aa: CASSLESDQPQHF
CDR3nt: TGTGCCAGCAGCTTAGAATCTGATCAGCCCCAGCATTTT

d_gene: TRBD1
len: 12
v_gene: TRBV20-1
abundance: few
j_gene: TRBJ1-1
CDR3aa: CSARTGPTEAFF
CDR3nt: TGCAGTGCAAGGACAGGGCCCACTGAAGCTTTCTTT

d_gene: .
len: 15
v_gene: TRBV21-1
abundance: few
j_gene: TRBJ1-2
CDR3aa: CASSPIGAEDYGYTF
CDR3nt: TGTGCCAGCAGCCCTATTGGCGCAGAGGACTATGGCTACACCTTC

d_gene: TRBD1
len: 15
v_gene: TRBV20-1
abundance: .
j_gene: TRBJ1-6
CDR3aa: CSARLPGQGNSPLHF
CDR3nt: TGCAGTGCTAGACTCCCGGGACAGGGAAATTCACCCCTCCACTTT

d_gene: TRBD1
len: 12
v_gene: TRBV20-1
abundance: .
j_gene: TRBJ1-2
CDR3aa: CSARAGTDGYTF
CDR3nt: TGCAGTGCTAGGGCAGGGACAGACGGCTACACCTTC

d_gene: .
len: 17
v_gene: TRBV5-5
abundance: few
j_gene: TRBJ2-1
CDR3aa: CASSRSGAASSYNEQFF
CDR3nt: TGTGCCAGCAGTCGATCCGGGGCAGCTAGCTCCTACAATGAGCAGTTCTTC

d_gene: .
len: 15
v_gene: TRBV27
abundance: few
j_gene: TRBJ2-2
CDR3aa: CASSWGAGNTGELFF
CDR3nt: TGTGCCAGCAGTTGGGGAGCAGGCAACACCGGGGAGCTGTTTTTT

d_gene: .
len: 12
v_gene: TRBV30
abundance: once
j_gene: TRBJ2-2
CDR3aa: CAWTVGAGELFF
CDR3nt: TGTGCCTGGACCGTTGGAGCCGGGGAGCTGTTTTTT

d_gene: .
len: 15
v_gene: TRBV12-3/TRBV12-4
abundance: .
j_gene: TRBJ1-1
CDR3aa: CASSFYQGVNTEVFF
CDR3nt: TGTGCCAGCAGCTTTTATCAGGGCGTGAACACTGAAGTTTTCTTT

d_gene: .
len: 15
v_gene: TRBV2
abundance: .
j_gene: TRBJ1-4
CDR3aa: CASSEAGDRYEKLFF
CDR3nt: TGTGCCAGCAGTGAAGCGGGAGACAGATATGAAAAACTGTTTTTT

d_gene: .
len: 16
v_gene: TRBV4-1
abundance: .
j_gene: TRBJ2-6
CDR3aa: CASSPNGGPGANVLTF
CDR3nt: TGCGCCAGCAGCCCCAATGGGGGGCCTGGGGCCAACGTCCTGACTTTC

d_gene: .
len: 13
v_gene: TRBV20-1
abundance: few
j_gene: TRBJ1-5
CDR3aa: CSAELGVDQPQHF
CDR3nt: TGCAGTGCTGAGTTGGGGGTAGATCAGCCCCAGCATTTT

d_gene: .
len: 14
v_gene: TRBV6-1
abundance: .
j_gene: TRBJ1-6
CDR3aa: CASKYTSYNSPLHF
CDR3nt: TGTGCCAGCAAATACACATCTTATAATTCACCCCTCCACTTT

d_gene: .
len: 17
v_gene: TRBV7-2
abundance: .
j_gene: TRBJ1-3
CDR3aa: CASRKFYRSDSGNTIYF
CDR3nt: TGTGCCAGCAGGAAGTTCTACAGGTCCGACTCTGGAAACACCATATATTTT

d_gene: .
len: 13
v_gene: TRBV27
abundance: .
j_gene: TRBJ1-2
CDR3aa: CASSSGGAGGYTF
CDR3nt: TGTGCCAGCAGTTCCGGGGGGGCTGGGGGCTACACCTTC

d_gene: .
len: 13
v_gene: TRBV6-2/TRBV6-3
abundance: .
j_gene: TRBJ1-2
CDR3aa: CASSPLRGGGYTF
CDR3nt: TGTGCCAGCAGCCCTCTCCGGGGGGGTGGCTACACCTTC

d_gene: .
len: 13
v_gene: TRBV6-1
abundance: few
j_gene: TRBJ1-4
CDR3aa: CAVGGAVGEKLFF
CDR3nt: TGTGCCGTCGGAGGGGCGGTGGGTGAAAAACTGTTTTTT

d_gene: .
len: 14
v_gene: TRBV20-1
abundance: few
j_gene: TRBJ1-6
CDR3aa: CSATPQGSNSPLHF
CDR3nt: TGCAGTGCTACCCCACAGGGTTCAAATTCACCCCTCCACTTT

d_gene: .
len: 14
v_gene: TRBV19
abundance: .
j_gene: TRBJ1-2
CDR3aa: CASSIEGRDYGYTF
CDR3nt: TGTGCCAGTAGTATAGAAGGCAGGGACTATGGCTACACCTTC

d_gene: TRBD1
len: 17
v_gene: TRBV2
abundance: .
j_gene: TRBJ2-2
CDR3aa: CASSQTLRGKNTGELFF
CDR3nt: TGTGCCAGCAGTCAGACCCTCAGGGGGAAGAACACCGGGGAGCTGTTTTTT

d_gene: TRBD1
len: 15
v_gene: TRBV7-8
abundance: .
j_gene: TRBJ1-5
CDR3aa: CASSRTWRGQEPQHF
CDR3nt: TGTGCCAGCAGCCGCACGTGGAGGGGGCAGGAGCCCCAGCATTTT

d_gene: .
len: 15
v_gene: TRBV7-6
abundance: .
j_gene: TRBJ2-4
CDR3aa: CASSLGRGQKNIQYF
CDR3nt: TGTGCCAGCAGCTTAGGGCGGGGACAAAAAAACATTCAGTACTTC

d_gene: .
len: 15
v_gene: TRBV5-1
abundance: .
j_gene: TRBJ2-5
CDR3aa: CASSFGDQRGETQYF
CDR3nt: TGCGCCAGCAGCTTCGGGGACCAGAGAGGAGAGACCCAGTACTTC